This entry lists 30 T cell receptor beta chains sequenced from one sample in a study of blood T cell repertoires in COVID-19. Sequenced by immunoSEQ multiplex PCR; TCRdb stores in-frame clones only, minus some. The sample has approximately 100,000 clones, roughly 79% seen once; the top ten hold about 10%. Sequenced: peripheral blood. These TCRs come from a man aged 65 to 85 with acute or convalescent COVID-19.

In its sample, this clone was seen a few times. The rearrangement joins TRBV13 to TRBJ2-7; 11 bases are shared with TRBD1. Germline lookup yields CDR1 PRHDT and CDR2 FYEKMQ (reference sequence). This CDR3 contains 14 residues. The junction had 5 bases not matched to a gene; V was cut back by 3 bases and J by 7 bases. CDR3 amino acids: CASSLGQGVGEQYF. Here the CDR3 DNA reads TGTGCCAGCAGCTTGGGACAGGGGGTAGGGGAGCAGTACTTC.

CDR3 residues: CASSLGRGLDEKLFF. In nucleotides, the CDR3 is TGTGCCAGCAGCTTAGGTAGGGGGCTGGATGAAAAACTGTTTTTT. The chain recombines TRBV7-9 with TRBJ1-4; 7 bases line up with TRBD1. The V and J ends lost 1 base and 6 bases, in that order; junction bases with no gene match: 5. Per germline, CDR1 SEHNR and CDR2 FQNEAQ (reference sequence). This CDR3 comprises 15 residues.

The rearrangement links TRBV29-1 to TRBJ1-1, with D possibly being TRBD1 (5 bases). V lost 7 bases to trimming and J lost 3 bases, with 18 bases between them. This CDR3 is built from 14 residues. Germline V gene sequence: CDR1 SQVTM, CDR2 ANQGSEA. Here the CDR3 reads CSASQDIFYTEAFF. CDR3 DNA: TGCAGCGCCAGCCAGGACATCTTTTACACTGAAGCTTTCTTT.

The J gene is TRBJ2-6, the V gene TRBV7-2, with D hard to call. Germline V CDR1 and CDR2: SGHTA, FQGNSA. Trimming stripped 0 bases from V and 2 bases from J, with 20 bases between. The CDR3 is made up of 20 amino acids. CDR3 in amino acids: CASSLARTRPVMTGANVLTF. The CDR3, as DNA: TGTGCCAGCAGCTTAGCGCGTACTCGTCCTGTAATGACTGGGGCCAACGTCCTGACTTTC.

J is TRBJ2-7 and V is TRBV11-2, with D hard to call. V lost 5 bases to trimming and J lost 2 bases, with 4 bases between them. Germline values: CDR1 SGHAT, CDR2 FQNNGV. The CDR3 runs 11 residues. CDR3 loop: CASSLTYEQYF. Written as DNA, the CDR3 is TGTGCCAGCAGCCTAACCTACGAGCAGTACTTC.

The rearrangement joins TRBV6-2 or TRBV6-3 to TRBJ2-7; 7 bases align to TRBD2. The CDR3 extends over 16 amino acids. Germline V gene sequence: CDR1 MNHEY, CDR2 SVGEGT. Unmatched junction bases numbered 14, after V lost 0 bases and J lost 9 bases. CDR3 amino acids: CASSYSSLGGSRGQYF. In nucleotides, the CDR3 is TGTGCCAGCAGTTACTCTAGCTTAGGCGGGAGTCGCGGGCAGTACTTC.

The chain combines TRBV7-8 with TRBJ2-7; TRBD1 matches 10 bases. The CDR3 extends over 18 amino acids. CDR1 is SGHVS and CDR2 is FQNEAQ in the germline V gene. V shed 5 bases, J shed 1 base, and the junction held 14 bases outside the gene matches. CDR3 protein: CASSGRDRGTTGSYEQYF. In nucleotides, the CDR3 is TGTGCCAGCAGCGGACGGGACAGGGGAACAACGGGGTCCTACGAGCAGTACTTC.

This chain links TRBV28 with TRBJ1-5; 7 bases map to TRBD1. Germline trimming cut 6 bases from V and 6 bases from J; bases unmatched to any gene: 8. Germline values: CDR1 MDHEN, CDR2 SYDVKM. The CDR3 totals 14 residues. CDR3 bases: TGTGCCAGCAGGCCACAGGGGACGGTTCAGCCCCAGCATTTT. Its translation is CASRPQGTVQPQHF.

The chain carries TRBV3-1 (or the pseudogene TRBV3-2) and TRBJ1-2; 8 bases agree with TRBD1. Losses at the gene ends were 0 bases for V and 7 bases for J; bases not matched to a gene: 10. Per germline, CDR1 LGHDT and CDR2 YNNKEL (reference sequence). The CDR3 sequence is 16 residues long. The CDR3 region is CASSQEGQGARGGYTF. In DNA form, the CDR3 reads TGTGCCAGCAGCCAAGAAGGGCAGGGGGCCCGTGGTGGCTACACCTTC.

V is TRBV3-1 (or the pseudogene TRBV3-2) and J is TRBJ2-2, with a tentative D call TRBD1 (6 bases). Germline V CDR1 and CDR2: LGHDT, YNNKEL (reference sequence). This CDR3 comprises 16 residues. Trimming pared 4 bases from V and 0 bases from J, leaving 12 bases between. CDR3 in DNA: TGTGCCAGCAGCCCCTGGACAGCGCCGAACACCGGGGAGCTGTTTTTT. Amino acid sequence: CASSPWTAPNTGELFF.

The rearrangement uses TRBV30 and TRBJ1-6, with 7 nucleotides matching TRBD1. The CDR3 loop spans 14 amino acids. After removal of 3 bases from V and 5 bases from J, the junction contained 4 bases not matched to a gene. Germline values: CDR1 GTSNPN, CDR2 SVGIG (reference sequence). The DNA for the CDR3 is TGTGCCTGGAGCAAAGGGACAGATAATTCACCCCTCCACTTT. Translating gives CAWSKGTDNSPLHF.

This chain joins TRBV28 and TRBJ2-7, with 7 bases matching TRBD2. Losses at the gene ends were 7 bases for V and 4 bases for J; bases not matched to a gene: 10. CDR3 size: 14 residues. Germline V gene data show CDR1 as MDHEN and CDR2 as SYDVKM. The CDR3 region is CASIRGGRGYEQYF. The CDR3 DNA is TGTGCCAGCATCCGAGGCGGGAGAGGATACGAGCAGTACTTC.

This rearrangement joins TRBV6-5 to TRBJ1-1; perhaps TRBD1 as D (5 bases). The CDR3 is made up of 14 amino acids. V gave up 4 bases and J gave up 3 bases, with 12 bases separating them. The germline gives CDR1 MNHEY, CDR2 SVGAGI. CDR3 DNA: TGTGCCAGCAGTTTCCAGGGTGGGGACACTGAAGCTTTCTTT. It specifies CASSFQGGDTEAFF.

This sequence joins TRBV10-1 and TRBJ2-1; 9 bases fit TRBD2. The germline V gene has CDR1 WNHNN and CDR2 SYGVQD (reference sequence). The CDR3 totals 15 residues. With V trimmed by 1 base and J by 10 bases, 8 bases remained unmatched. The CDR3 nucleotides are TGCGCCAGCAGTGAGTTCCCTAGCGGGGCAGGGGAGCAGTTCTTC. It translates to CASSEFPSGAGEQFF.

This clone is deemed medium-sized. The CDR3 protein is CASSHYSSAGVTDTQYF. CDR3 nucleotides: TGTGCCAGCAGCCACTACTCGTCCGCGGGGGTTACAGATACGCAGTATTTT. The rearrangement uses TRBV3-1 (or the pseudogene TRBV3-2) and TRBJ2-3; TRBD2 agrees at 7 bases. Trimming at V came to 3 bases and at J to 3 bases, leaving 12 bases not matched to a gene. The V gene's germline CDR1 is LGHDT and CDR2 YNNKEL (reference sequence). This CDR3 comprises 17 residues.

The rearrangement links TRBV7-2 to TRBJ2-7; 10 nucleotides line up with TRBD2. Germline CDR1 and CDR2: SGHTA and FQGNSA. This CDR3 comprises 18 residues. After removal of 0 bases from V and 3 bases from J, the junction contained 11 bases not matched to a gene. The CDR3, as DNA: TGTGCCAGCAGCTTAGCGATGTCGGGGCCTAGCGGGAGCTACGAGCAGTACTTC. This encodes CASSLAMSGPSGSYEQYF.

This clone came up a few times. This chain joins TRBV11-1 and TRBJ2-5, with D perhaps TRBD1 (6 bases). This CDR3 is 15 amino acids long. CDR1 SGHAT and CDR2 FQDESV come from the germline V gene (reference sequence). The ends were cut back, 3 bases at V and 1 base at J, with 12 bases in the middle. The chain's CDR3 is CASSLGALTQETQYF. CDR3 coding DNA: TGTGCCAGCAGCTTGGGGGCTCTCACCCAAGAGACCCAGTACTTC.

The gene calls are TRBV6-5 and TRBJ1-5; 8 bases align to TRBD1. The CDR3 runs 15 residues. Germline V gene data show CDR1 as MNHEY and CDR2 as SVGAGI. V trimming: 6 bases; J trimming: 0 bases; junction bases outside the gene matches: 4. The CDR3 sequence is CASRAGTGSNQPQHF. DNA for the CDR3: TGTGCCAGCAGAGCCGGGACAGGTAGCAATCAGCCCCAGCATTTT.

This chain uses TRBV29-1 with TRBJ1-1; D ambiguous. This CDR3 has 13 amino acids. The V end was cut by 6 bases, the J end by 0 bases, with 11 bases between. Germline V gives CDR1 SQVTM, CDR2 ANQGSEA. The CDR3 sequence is CSVWAQLNTEAFF. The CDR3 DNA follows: TGCAGCGTGTGGGCACAGCTGAACACTGAAGCTTTCTTT. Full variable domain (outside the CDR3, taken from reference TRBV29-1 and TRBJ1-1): SAVISQKPSRDICQRGTSLTIQCQVDSQVTMMFWYRQQPGQSLTLIATANQGSEATYESGFVIDKFPISRPNLTFSTLTVSNMSPEDSSIYLCSVWAQLNTEAFFGQGTRLTVV.

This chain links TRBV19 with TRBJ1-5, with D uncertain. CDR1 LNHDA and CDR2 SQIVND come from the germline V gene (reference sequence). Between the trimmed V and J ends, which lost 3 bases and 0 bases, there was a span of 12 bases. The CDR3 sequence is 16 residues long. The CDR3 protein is CASSMVPRNSNQPQHF. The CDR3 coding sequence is TGTGCCAGTAGTATGGTCCCCAGGAATAGCAATCAGCCCCAGCATTTT.

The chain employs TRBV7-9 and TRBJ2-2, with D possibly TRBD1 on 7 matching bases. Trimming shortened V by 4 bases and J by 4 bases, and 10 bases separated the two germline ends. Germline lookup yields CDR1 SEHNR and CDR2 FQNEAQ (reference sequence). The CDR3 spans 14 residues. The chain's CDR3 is CASSSQGGTGELFF. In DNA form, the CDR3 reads TGTGCCAGCAGCTCCCAGGGGGGCACCGGGGAGCTGTTTTTT.

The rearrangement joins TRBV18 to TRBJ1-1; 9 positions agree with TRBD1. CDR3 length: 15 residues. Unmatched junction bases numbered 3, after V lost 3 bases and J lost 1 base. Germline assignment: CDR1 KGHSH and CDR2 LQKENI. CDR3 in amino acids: CASSPRQGGNTEAFF. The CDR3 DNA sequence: TGTGCCAGCTCACCCCGACAGGGGGGGAACACTGAAGCTTTCTTT. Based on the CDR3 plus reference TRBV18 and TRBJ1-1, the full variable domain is NAGVMQNPRHLVRRRGQEARLRCSPMKGHSHVYWYRQLPEEGLKFMVYLQKENIIDESGMPKERFSAEFPKEGPSILRIQQVVRGDSAAYFCASSPRQGGNTEAFFGQGTRLTVV.

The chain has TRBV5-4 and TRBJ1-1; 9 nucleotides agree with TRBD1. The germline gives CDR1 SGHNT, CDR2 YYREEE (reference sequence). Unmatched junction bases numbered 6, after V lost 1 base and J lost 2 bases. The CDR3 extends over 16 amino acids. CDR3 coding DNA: TGTGCCAGCAGCTTGTGGACAGGGGCCTTTAACACTGAAGCTTTCTTT. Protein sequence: CASSLWTGAFNTEAFF.

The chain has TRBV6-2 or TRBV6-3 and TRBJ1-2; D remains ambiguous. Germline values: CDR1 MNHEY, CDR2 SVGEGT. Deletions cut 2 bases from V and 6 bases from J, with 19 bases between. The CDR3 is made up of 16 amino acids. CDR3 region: CASSYRTSRIRDGYTF. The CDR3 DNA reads TGTGCCAGCAGTTACCGTACTTCCCGAATTCGAGATGGCTACACCTTC.

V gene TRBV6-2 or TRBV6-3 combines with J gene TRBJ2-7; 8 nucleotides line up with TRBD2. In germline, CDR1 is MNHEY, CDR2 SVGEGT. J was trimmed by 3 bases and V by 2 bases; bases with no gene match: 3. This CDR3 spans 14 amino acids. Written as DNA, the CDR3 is TGTGCCAGCAGTTACCTAGCGGGTGGCTACGAGCAGTACTTC. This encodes CASSYLAGGYEQYF.

CDR3 DNA: TGTGCCAGCAGCTTGGAGGGACAGGGGTTAATGGTATACTTC. The encoded protein is CASSLEGQGLMVYF. The chain recombines TRBV5-5 with TRBJ2-7; 10 bases are shared with TRBD1. V lost 0 bases to trimming and J lost 13 bases; unmatched junction nucleotides: 10. CDR3 size: 14 residues. Germline lookup yields CDR1 SGHKS and CDR2 YYEKEE (reference sequence).

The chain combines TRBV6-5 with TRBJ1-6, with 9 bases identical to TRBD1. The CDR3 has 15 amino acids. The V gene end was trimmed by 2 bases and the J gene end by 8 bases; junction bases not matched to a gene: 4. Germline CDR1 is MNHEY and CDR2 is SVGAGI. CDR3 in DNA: TGTGCCAGCAGTTACGGGGGACAGGGCTATTCACCCCTCCACTTT. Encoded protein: CASSYGGQGYSPLHF.

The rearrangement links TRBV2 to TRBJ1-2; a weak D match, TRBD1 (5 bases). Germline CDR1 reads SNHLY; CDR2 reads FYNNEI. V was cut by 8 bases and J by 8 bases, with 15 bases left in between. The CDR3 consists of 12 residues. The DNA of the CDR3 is TGTGCCAGCCGGGGAGGGGTTTGGGGCTACACCTTC. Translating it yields CASRGGVWGYTF.

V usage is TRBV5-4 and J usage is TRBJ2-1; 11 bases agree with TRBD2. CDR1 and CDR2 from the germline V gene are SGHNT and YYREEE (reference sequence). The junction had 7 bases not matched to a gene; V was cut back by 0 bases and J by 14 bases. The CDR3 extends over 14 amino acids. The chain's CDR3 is CASSLGSSGRRKFF. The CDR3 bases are TGTGCCAGCAGCTTGGGGTCTAGCGGGAGGCGGAAGTTCTTC.

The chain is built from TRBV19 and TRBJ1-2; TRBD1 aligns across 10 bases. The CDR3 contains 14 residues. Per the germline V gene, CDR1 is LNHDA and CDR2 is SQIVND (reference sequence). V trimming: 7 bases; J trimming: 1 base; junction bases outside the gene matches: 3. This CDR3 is CASKTGGGNYGYTF. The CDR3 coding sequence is TGTGCCAGTAAGACAGGGGGCGGTAACTATGGCTACACCTTC.